This TCR beta chain appears in the sequencing data of a study of shared clonotypes between healthy human individuals. This clone was detected ten times or more. In the source study's methods: ImmunoSEQ sequences covered only the junction and lacked quality scores; filtering therefore differed. Here immunoSEQ multiplex PCR was the method, and the copy in TCRdb shows in-frame clones only, minus some. The V and J calls and clone size are taken from that table; D and trimming were inferred from the DNA. The sample lists more than 90,000 clones, 67% occurring once. The germline V gene has CDR1 ENHRY and CDR2 SYGVKD. This CDR3 has 16 amino acids. V shed 6 bases, J shed 4 bases, and the junction held 13 bases outside the gene matches.

The chain couples TRBV10-3 to TRBJ2-7; 9 nucleotides line up with TRBD2. The sample consisted of memory CD8+ T cells sorted from blood. Sample subset: CD45RO+ cells pooled with CCR7-negative TemRA cells. This receptor was identified in a man aged 25 to 40 in good health. In nucleotides, the CDR3 is TGTGCCATCAGCCCTCAAGGGCGGGAGGGCCTATACGAGCAGTACTTC. Protein sequence: CAISPQGREGLYEQYF.